The 17 T cell receptor beta chains below come from one sample, sequenced in a study of OX40 agonist ivuxolimab in advanced cancers. The library was made by the immunoSEQ multiplex PCR assay. Not all clones reach the TCRdb copy of this immuneACCESS table, which keeps in-frame sequences only. Checked studies attribute under half of the gap to unresolved V genes and leave the rest unexplained. The sample table holds around 40,000 clones, of which 82% were seen once. Approximately 8.1% of the sample is taken by the ten largest. Material: CD4+ or CD8+ T cells sorted from blood, obtained in a trial of the OX40 agonist ivuxolimab. The origin of the receptors is an adult with an advanced solid tumor such as melanoma, head and neck, liver or kidney cancer.

The V and J genes are TRBV19 and TRBJ1-1; a possible D gene is TRBD1 (5 bases). The V gene's germline CDR1 is LNHDA and CDR2 SQIVND (reference sequence). V lost 6 bases, J lost 10 bases, and 24 bases lay in between. CDR3 length equals 15 residues. Here the CDR3 reads CASSLSRGSKLGAFF. The CDR3 DNA reads TGTGCCAGTAGCTTATCCCGGGGCAGCAAGTTGGGAGCTTTCTTT. Using reference TRBV19 and TRBJ1-1 for the parts outside the CDR3, the full variable domain is DGGITQSPKYLFRKEGQNVTLSCEQNLNHDAMYWYRQDPGQGLRLIYYSQIVNDFQKGDIAEGYSVSREKKESFPLTVTSAQKNPTAFYLCASSLSRGSKLGAFFGQGTRLTVV.

This rearrangement joins TRBV7-2 to TRBJ1-2, with TRBD1 identical over 7 bases. Germline loops: CDR1 SGHTA, CDR2 FQGNSA. The CDR3 spans 19 residues. The V segment lost 5 bases and the J segment 4 bases; nucleotides outside the gene matches: 22. CDR3 residues: CASSPHPGQASLGGYGYTF. CDR3 coding DNA: TGTGCCAGCAGCCCCCACCCAGGACAGGCTTCACTTGGGGGCTATGGCTACACCTTC.

This chain uses TRBV7-9 with TRBJ1-1; D unclear. CDR1 is SEHNR and CDR2 is FQNEAQ in the germline V gene (reference sequence). CDR3 size: 16 residues. V was cut by 0 bases and J by 8 bases, with 19 bases left in between. CDR3 nucleotide sequence: TGTGCCAGCAGCTTAGCTGGACGGCGCCCGACGGGGGAAGCTTTCTTT. This gives the protein CASSLAGRRPTGEAFF.

V usage is TRBV5-5 and J usage is TRBJ1-1; 10 bases match TRBD1. The CDR3 is 14 residues long. V trimming: 4 bases; J trimming: 1 base; junction bases outside the gene matches: 1. Looked up from germline, CDR1 is SGHKS and CDR2 is YYEKEE (reference sequence). The chain's CDR3 is CASSRQGANTEAFF. For the CDR3, the DNA is TGTGCCAGCAGCAGACAGGGGGCGAACACTGAAGCTTTCTTT.

The chain carries TRBV12-5 and TRBJ2-5, with D perhaps matching TRBD2 (5 bases). The V end lost 5 bases, the J end lost 2 bases, and 12 bases lay between the germline ends. The CDR3 runs 14 residues. Germline-derived CDR1 and CDR2 are LGHNT and FRNRAP. The DNA for the CDR3 is TGTGCTAGTGGTCTCGGACTCCTGCAAGAGACCCAGTACTTC. Its protein is CASGLGLLQETQYF.

The rearrangement links TRBV5-4 to TRBJ2-1; TRBD2 aligns across 12 bases. CDR1 SGHNT and CDR2 YYREEE come from the germline V gene (reference sequence). Losses at the gene ends were 1 base for V and 8 bases for J; bases not matched to a gene: 4. The CDR3 contains 15 residues. The CDR3 nucleotides are TGTGCCAGCAGCTTGCTAGCGGGAGGGCCCTATGAGCAGTTCTTC. Its translation is CASSLLAGGPYEQFF. Based on the CDR3 plus reference TRBV5-4 and TRBJ2-1, the full variable domain is ETGVTQSPTHLIKTRGQQVTLRCSSQSGHNTVSWYQQALGQGPQFIFQYYREEENGRGNFPPRFSGLQFPNYSSELNVNALELDDSALYLCASSLLAGGPYEQFFGPGTRLTVL.

This sequence joins TRBV5-1 and TRBJ2-7; D is ambiguous. The CDR3 covers 11 residues. Germline V gene lookup returns CDR1 SGHRS and CDR2 YFSETQ. V shed 4 bases and J shed 2 bases, with 4 bases lying between them. The DNA for the CDR3 is TGCGCCAGCAGCGTAGCCTACGAGCAGTACTTC. Translated, it gives CASSVAYEQYF.

This rearrangement joins TRBV15 to TRBJ2-1; D might be TRBD2 (6 bases). This CDR3 has 14 amino acids. CDR1 and CDR2 (germline): LNHNV, YYDKDF (reference sequence). Trimming removed 5 bases at V and 2 bases at J, with 10 bases between. The CDR3 here is CATSAGRAYNEQFF. DNA for the CDR3: TGTGCCACCAGCGCGGGGCGAGCCTACAATGAGCAGTTCTTC. Filled out from reference TRBV15 and TRBJ2-1, the complete variable domain reads DAMVIQNPRYQVTQFGKPVTLSCSQTLNHNVMYWYQQKSSQAPKLLFHYYDKDFNNEADTPDNFQSRRPNTSFCFLDIRSPGLGDTAMYLCATSAGRAYNEQFFGPGTRLTVL.

By share, this clone ranks as medium-sized (0.01 to 0.1%). V gene TRBV2 combines with J gene TRBJ1-1, with a tentative D call TRBD1 (5 bases). With 6 bases removed from V and 4 bases from J, the gap between germline ends came to 12 bases. The CDR3 loop spans 13 amino acids. Germline CDR1 is SNHLY and CDR2 is FYNNEI. The CDR3 region has the DNA TGTGCCAGCAGGACGGGGGTCGGCACTGAAGCTTTCTTT. This sequence encodes CASRTGVGTEAFF. The entire variable domain, with the rest obtained from reference TRBV2 and TRBJ1-1, is as follows: EPEVTQTPSHQVTQMGQEVILRCVPISNHLYFYWYRQILGQKVEFLVSFYNNEISEKSEIFDDQFSVERPDGSNFTLKIRSTKLEDSAMYFCASRTGVGTEAFFGQGTRLTVV.

The V call is TRBV19, the J call TRBJ2-1, with D perhaps being TRBD1 or TRBD2 (5 bases each). The germline V gene encodes CDR1 LNHDA and CDR2 SQIVND (reference sequence). V was trimmed by 4 bases and J by 5 bases, leaving 15 bases between them. The CDR3 consists of 15 residues. In DNA, the CDR3 is TGTGCCAGTAGTACGGGTGAGGGGTACCACAATGAGCAGTTCTTC. It encodes CASSTGEGYHNEQFF. Drawing the rest from reference TRBV19 and TRBJ2-1, the complete variable domain is DGGITQSPKYLFRKEGQNVTLSCEQNLNHDAMYWYRQDPGQGLRLIYYSQIVNDFQKGDIAEGYSVSREKKESFPLTVTSAQKNPTAFYLCASSTGEGYHNEQFFGPGTRLTVL.

This clone was counted a few times. The chain combines TRBV4-1 with TRBJ1-5; D gene unclear. Trimming removed 0 bases from V and 7 bases from J, with 7 bases in between. CDR1 is MGHRA and CDR2 is YSYEKL in the germline V gene. The CDR3 extends over 13 amino acids. Here the CDR3 DNA reads TGCGCCAGCAGCCAAGATATGGGACAGCCCCAGCATTTT. As protein: CASSQDMGQPQHF.

The chain combines TRBV7-2 with TRBJ2-4; TRBD1 matches 8 bases. Germline V gene data show CDR1 as SGHTA and CDR2 as FQGNSA. The CDR3 runs 15 residues. Trimming removed 0 bases from V and 12 bases from J; junction bases left unmatched: 10. The CDR3 protein is CASSLADRVRDSQYF. Written as DNA, the CDR3 is TGTGCCAGCAGCTTAGCGGACAGGGTCCGGGACTCTCAGTACTTC.

The chain uses TRBV9 and TRBJ2-5, with 7 bases aligning to TRBD2. CDR1 is SGDLS and CDR2 is YYNGEE in the germline V gene. V lost 0 bases, J lost 4 bases, and 6 bases stayed unmatched. The CDR3 has 15 amino acids. CDR3: CASSVGAGIGETQYF. CDR3 nucleotide sequence: TGTGCCAGCAGCGTAGGAGCGGGGATAGGAGAGACCCAGTACTTC.

This clone occurred once. The genes are TRBV4-3 and TRBJ2-7, with D possibly being TRBD1 or TRBD2 (5 bases each). The CDR3 spans 13 residues. Per germline, CDR1 LGHNA and CDR2 YSLEER. V lost 4 bases and J 2 bases, leaving 9 bases between the germline ends. The CDR3 region is CASSPGRTYEQYF. Here the CDR3 DNA reads TGCGCCAGCAGCCCGGGACGGACCTACGAGCAGTACTTC.

This clone is medium-sized in the sample. The V and J genes are TRBV5-4 and TRBJ2-4; D ambiguous. Trimming pared 0 bases from V and 4 bases from J, leaving 5 bases between. CDR1 and CDR2 from the germline V gene are SGHNT and YYREEE (reference sequence). This CDR3 spans 13 amino acids. The CDR3 is CASSLAQKNIQYF. CDR3 in DNA: TGTGCCAGCAGCTTGGCCCAGAAAAACATTCAGTACTTC. Full variable domain (remainder filled in from reference TRBV5-4 and TRBJ2-4): ETGVTQSPTHLIKTRGQQVTLRCSSQSGHNTVSWYQQALGQGPQFIFQYYREEENGRGNFPPRFSGLQFPNYSSELNVNALELDDSALYLCASSLAQKNIQYFGAGTRLSVL.

This chain uses TRBV13 with TRBJ2-1, with unresolved D. CDR3 length equals 10 residues. Trimming took off 5 bases at V and 5 bases at J, with 1 base between the two ends. Per germline, CDR1 PRHDT and CDR2 FYEKMQ (reference sequence). DNA for the CDR3: TGTGCCAGCAGCAACAATGAGCAGTTCTTC. Translating gives CASSNNEQFF.

This chain links TRBV5-8 with TRBJ1-2; 8 bases are a match to TRBD1. Per germline, CDR1 SGHTS and CDR2 YDEGEE. V trimming: 3 bases; J trimming: 3 bases; junction bases outside the gene matches: 7. The CDR3 length is 15 residues. The CDR3 sequence is CASSWDRSGDYGYTF. In DNA, the CDR3 is TGTGCCAGCAGCTGGGACAGGTCGGGGGACTATGGCTACACCTTC.